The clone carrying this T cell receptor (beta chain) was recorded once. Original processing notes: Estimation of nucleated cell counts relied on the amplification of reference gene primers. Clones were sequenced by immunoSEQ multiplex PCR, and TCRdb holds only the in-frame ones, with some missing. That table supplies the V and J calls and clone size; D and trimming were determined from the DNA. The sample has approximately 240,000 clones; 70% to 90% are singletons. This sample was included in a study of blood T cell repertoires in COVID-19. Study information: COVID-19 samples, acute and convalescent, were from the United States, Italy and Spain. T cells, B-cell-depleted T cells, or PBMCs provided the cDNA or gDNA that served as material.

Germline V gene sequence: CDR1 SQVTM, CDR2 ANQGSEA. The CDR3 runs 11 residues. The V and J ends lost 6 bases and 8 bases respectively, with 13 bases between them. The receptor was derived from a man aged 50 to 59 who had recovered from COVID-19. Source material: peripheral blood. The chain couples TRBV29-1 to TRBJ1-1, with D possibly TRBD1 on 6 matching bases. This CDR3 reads CSVSQGMEAFF. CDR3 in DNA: TGCAGCGTCTCACAGGGAATGGAAGCTTTCTTT.